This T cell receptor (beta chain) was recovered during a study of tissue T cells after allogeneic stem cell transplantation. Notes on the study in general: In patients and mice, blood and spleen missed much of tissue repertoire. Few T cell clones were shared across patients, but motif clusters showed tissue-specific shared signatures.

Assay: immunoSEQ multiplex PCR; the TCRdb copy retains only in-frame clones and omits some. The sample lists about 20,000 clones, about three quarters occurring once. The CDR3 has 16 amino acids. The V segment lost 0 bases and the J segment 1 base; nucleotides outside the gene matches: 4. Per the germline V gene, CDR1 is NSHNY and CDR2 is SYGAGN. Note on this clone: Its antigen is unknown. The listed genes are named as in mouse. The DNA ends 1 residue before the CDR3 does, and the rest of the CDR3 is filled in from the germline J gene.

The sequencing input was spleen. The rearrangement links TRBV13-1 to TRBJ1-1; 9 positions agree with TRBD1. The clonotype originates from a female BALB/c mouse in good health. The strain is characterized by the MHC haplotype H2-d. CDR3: CASSDADRGRNTEVFF. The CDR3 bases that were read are TGTGCCAGCAGTGATGCGGACAGGGGAAGAAACACAGAAGTCTTC.